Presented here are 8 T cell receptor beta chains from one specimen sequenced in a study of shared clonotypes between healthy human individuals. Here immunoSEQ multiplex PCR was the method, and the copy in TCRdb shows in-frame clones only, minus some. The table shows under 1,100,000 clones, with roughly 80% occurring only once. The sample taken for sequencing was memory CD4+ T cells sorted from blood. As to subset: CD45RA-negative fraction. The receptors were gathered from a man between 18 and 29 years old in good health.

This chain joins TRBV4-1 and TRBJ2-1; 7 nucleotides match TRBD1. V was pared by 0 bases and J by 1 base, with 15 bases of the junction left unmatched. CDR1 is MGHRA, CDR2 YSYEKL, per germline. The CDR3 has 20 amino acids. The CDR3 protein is CASSQDWPADPGGSYNEQFF. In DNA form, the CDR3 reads TGCGCCAGCAGCCAAGATTGGCCGGCCGATCCAGGGGGTTCCTACAATGAGCAGTTCTTC.

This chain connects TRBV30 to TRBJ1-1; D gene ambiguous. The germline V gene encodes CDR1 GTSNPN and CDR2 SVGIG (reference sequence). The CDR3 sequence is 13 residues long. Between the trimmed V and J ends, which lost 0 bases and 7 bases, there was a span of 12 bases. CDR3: CAWSVVRHSEAFF. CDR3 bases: TGTGCCTGGAGTGTTGTTCGACATAGTGAAGCTTTCTTT.

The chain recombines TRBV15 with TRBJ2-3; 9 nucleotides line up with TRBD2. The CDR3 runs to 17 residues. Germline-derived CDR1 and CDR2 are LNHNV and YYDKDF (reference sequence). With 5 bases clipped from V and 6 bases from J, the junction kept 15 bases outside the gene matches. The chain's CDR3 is CATSPSSGAGGPDTQYF. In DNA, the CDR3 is TGTGCCACCAGCCCCAGCTCAGGGGCGGGGGGGCCGGATACGCAGTATTTT.

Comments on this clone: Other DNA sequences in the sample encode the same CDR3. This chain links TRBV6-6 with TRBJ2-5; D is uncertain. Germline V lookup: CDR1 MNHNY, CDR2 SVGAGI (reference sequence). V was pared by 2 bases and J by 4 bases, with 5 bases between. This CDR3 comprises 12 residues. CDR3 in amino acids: CASSYPRETQYF. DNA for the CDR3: TGTGCCAGCAGTTACCCCAGAGAGACCCAGTACTTC.

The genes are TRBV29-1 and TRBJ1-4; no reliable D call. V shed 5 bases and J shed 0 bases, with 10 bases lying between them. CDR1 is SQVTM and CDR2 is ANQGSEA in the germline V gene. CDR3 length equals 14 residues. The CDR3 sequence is CSVRTASTNEKLFF. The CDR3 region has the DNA TGCAGCGTTCGAACAGCTTCAACTAATGAAAAACTGTTTTTT.

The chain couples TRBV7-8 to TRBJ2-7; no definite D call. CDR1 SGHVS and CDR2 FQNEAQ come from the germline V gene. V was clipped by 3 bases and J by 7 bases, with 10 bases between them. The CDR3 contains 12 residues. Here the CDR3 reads CASSFITWEQYF. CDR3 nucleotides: TGTGCCAGCAGCTTTATAACGTGGGAGCAGTACTTC.

Here the CDR3 DNA reads TGCGCCAGCAGCTTATACGAAGCCAAAAACATTCAGTACTTC. Protein sequence: CASSLYEAKNIQYF. The gene calls are TRBV5-1 and TRBJ2-4, with no clear D. The CDR3 spans 14 residues. Deletions cut 2 bases from V and 0 bases from J, with 6 bases between. The V gene's germline CDR1 is SGHRS and CDR2 YFSETQ.

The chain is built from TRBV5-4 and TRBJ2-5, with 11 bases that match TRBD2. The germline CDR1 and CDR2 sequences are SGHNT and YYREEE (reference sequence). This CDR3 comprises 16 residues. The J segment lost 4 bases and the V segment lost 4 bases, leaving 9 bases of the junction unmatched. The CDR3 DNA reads TGTGCCAGCAGCCCAACTAGCGGGGGACCCAGAGAGACCCAGTACTTC. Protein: CASSPTSGGPRETQYF.